This T cell receptor beta chain was identified in a study of response to subunit inactivated influenza vaccine. TCRdb itself ran the RT-PCR reads through MiXCR, one entry per CDR3 protein. The sample shows 500,000 to 550,000 distinct CDR3 sequences, under 25% of them seen only once. The data were also submitted as part of a second study, on T cells expressing NK-cell markers. That source adds: 5'RACE template switching with UMIs generated TCR beta cDNA.

The sample consisted of CD4+ T cells sorted from PBMCs, taken 11 to 12 days after vaccination. This clonotype originated in a man aged 50-60 years who received an inactivated influenza vaccine.

Written as DNA, the CDR3 is TGTGCCAGCACCCGGACAGGGAGGACGCAGTATTTT. It specifies CASTRTGRTQYF. The V and J genes are TRBV11-1 and TRBJ2-3; 8 bases are a match to TRBD1. The V segment lost 7 bases and the J segment 9 bases; nucleotides outside the gene matches: 6. CDR1 and CDR2 from the germline V gene are SGHAT and FQDESV (reference sequence). CDR3 size: 12 residues.